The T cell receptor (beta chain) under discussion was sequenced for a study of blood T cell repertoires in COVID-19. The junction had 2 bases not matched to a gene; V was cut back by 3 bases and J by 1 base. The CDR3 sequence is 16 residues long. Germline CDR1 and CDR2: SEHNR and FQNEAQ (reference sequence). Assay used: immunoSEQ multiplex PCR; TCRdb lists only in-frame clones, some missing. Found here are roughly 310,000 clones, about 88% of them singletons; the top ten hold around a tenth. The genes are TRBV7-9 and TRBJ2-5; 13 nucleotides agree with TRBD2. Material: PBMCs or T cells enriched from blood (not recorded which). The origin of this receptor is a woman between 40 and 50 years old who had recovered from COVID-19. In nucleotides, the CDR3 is TGTGCCAGCAGCTTGGGACTAGCGGGGACCCAAGAGACCCAGTACTTC. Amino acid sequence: CASSLGLAGTQETQYF.